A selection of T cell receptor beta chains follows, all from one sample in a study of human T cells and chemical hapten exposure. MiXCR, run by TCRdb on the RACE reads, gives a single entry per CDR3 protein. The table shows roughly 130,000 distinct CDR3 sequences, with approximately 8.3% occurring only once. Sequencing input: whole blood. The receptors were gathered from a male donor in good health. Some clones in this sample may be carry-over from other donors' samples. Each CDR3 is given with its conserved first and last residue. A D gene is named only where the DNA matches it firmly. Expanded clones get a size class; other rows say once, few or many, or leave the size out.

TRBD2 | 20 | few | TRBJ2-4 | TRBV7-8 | CASSLAPRLAGVGYKNIQYF | TGTGCCAGCAGCTTAGCCCCCCGTCTAGCGGGAGTGGGTTACAAAAACATTCAGTACTTC
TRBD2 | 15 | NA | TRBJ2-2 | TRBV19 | CASSISGSHFGELFF | TGTGCCAGTAGTATTAGCGGGAGTCATTTCGGGGAGCTGTTTTTT
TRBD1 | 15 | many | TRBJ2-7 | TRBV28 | CASSPGQGTIREQYF | TGTGCCAGCAGCCCAGGACAGGGTACTATCCGCGAGCAGTACTTC
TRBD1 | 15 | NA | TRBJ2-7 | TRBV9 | CASSGAGQGLYEQYF | TGTGCCAGCAGCGGGGCGGGACAGGGTCTGTACGAGCAGTACTTC
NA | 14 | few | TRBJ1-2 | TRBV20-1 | CSARVGTGGYGYTF | TGCAGTGCTAGAGTAGGAACAGGAGGCTATGGCTACACCTTC
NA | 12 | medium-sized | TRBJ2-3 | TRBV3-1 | CASSQAGDTQYF | TGTGCCAGCAGCCAAGCGGGAGATACGCAGTATTTT
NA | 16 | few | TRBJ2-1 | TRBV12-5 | CASGSIDFYWGNEQFF | TGTGCTAGTGGTTCAATTGACTTCTACTGGGGCAACGAGCAGTTCTTC
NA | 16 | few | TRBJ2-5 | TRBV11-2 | CASSPGNGIRKETQYF | TGTGCCAGCAGCCCTGGGAATGGGATTAGAAAAGAGACCCAGTACTTC
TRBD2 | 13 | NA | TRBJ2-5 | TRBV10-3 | CAITAGGEETQYF | TGTGCCATCACCGCGGGAGGGGAAGAGACCCAGTACTTC
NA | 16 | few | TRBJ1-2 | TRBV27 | CASRDRVGDINYGYTF | TGTGCCAGCAGAGATCGTGTGGGGGACATCAACTATGGCTACACCTTC
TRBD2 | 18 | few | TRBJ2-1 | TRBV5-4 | CASTLNPTSVSSYNEQFF | TGTGCCAGCACCCTGAACCCAACTAGCGTGAGCTCCTACAATGAGCAGTTCTTC
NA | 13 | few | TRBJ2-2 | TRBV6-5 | CASSYSGDGKLFF | TGTGCCAGCAGTTACTCGGGGGATGGGAAGCTGTTTTTT